This T cell receptor (beta chain) was profiled in a study of Ad26.COV2.S vaccination and SARS-CoV-2 variants (dated by TCRdb to about 2021). Describing the broader study: Donors in the vaccine arm were drawn from COV1001, a phase I-IIa trial of Ad26.COV2.S in healthy adults that was multicentre, randomized, double-blind and placebo-controlled. Dosing of Ad26.COV2.S was intramuscular, at either 5x10^10 or 1x10^11 viral particles, delivered as one shot or as two shots spaced 56 days apart. Sequencing of the TCRbeta repertoire served to evaluate the specificity and breadth of SARS-CoV-2-reactive T cell receptors following Ad26.COV2.S vaccination. A total of roughly 32 samples were included in the TCR-sequenced set, comprising some 20 Ad26.COV2.S vaccine recipients, 5 placebo recipients and 8 SARS-CoV-2 convalescent individuals. Trial participants were randomized into five groups of five: low-dose or high-dose Ad26.COV2.S given once or twice, or placebo on both occasions. Investigators remained blinded to trial group allocation during experiments and outcome assessment.

General findings and caveats noted by the study authors: Non-spike TCR breadth was comparable between vaccine and placebo recipients, consistent with the vaccine containing only spike. After vaccination, spike-specific CD8+ and CD4+ T cell responses were reported to show substantial breadth. Ad26.COV2.S recipients had higher spike-specific TCR breadth than placebo recipients (P = 0.0014). The authors noted that the TCR breadth and depth analyses may have underestimated total T cell responses. Comparing responses between vaccine doses or regimens was not something the study was powered to do.

This clone is a singleton in its sample. Its antigen remains unidentified. No base quality values were provided; no much bigger clone lies one nucleotide off. The sample's treatment or condition label, decoded: some 20 received Ad26.COV2.S at low or high dose, single or two shots; roughly 5 received placebo; per-sample allocation not given. Repertoires of vaccine and placebo recipients were sequenced from samples collected on day 63 after the first injection. In Cohort 1b, roughly 25 adults aged 18-55 years were enrolled at a single site in Boston, USA, between 29 July and 7 August 2020. Ad26.COV2.S was a replication-incompetent adenovirus type 26 vector that expressed a prefusion-stabilized SARS-CoV-2 spike protein derived from the original Wuhan strain. The CDR3 goes from the cysteine to the phenylalanine over 14 residues. Only the CDR3 DNA is retained, 42 bases long and in frame from the first base. V was cut back by 0 bases and J by 3 bases, leaving a gap of 9 bases between them. The germline V gene specifies SGDLS as CDR1 and YYNGEE as CDR2.

TCRbeta CDR3 regions were sequenced with the immunoSEQ Assay. After extraction, genomic DNA underwent amplification by bias-controlled multiplex PCR, followed by high-throughput sequencing. The paper's processing steps were these. To quantify the absolute abundance of every unique TCRbeta CDR3 region, sequences were collapsed and filtered. Usable DNA was measured by amplifying reference genes present in all nucleated cells, and TCRbeta template counts were normalized to that usable DNA to estimate T cell fraction. Repertoire TCRs were annotated as SARS-CoV-2-specific by exact matching of V gene, CDR3 amino acid sequence and J gene to a known reactive TCR set. MIRA supplied the reference SARS-CoV-2 TCR set, which was filtered for enrichment in COVID-19-positive ImmuneCODE repertoires so that public or cross-reactive TCRs were removed. Using the MIRA antigens, annotated TCRs were further analysed by specific ORF or by position within an ORF. Breadth was defined as annotated unique rearrangements over total unique productive rearrangements; depth was the summed frequency of those rearrangements. Two-sided Wilcoxon rank-sum tests were used to compare TCR breadth between groups. TCRdb obtained this table from immuneACCESS and retained in-frame rearrangements with V and J assigned. These tables miss some clones; where compared with another copy, unresolved V genes account for less than half of the shortfall, and the remainder is unexplained. V and J calls and clone size are those listed in that table; D and trimming were worked out from the DNA. For this sample the table gives 400,000 to 450,000 clones, of which 75% to 95% were detected only once. The ten largest account for 10% to 15% of the sample.

The rearranged segments are TRBV9 and TRBJ1-1, with TRBD1 as a weak D call on 5 bases. This sequence was found in a person aged 18-65 years who received the Ad26.COV2.S COVID-19 vaccine or a placebo. Sample: peripheral blood, taken in a trial of Ad26.COV2.S vaccine versus placebo. The DNA is as follows: TGTGCCAGCAGCGTAGCTGCGGGACACACTGAAGCTTTCTTT. Translation gives CASSVAAGHTEAFF.